This is a list of T cell receptor beta chains from one sample in a study of cytomegalovirus exposure and HLA in healthy donors. Measured with immunoSEQ multiplex PCR; TCRdb has only the in-frame clones, and not every one. The repertoire consists of around 20,000 clones, with about 84% occurring once and the leading ten covering about a fifth. The sample consisted of PBMCs. The receptor set was obtained from a human donor in good health. CDR3s include the opening cysteine and the closing phenylalanine or tryptophan. A D gene is named only where the DNA matches it firmly. Size is omitted from some rows. Given values are once, few, many or a class for expanded clones.

v_call: TRBV11-2
clone_size: -
j_call: TRBJ2-2
cdr3_length: 15
d_call: -
cdr3_nt: TGTGCCAGCAGCTTAGGACAGGGACTCACCGGGGAGCTGTTTTTT
cdr3_aa: CASSLGQGLTGELFF

v_call: TRBV7-9
clone_size: once
j_call: TRBJ1-3
cdr3_length: 14
d_call: -
cdr3_nt: TGTGCCAGCGCTCATTGGAGTTCTGGAAACACCATATATTTT
cdr3_aa: CASAHWSSGNTIYF

v_call: TRBV29-1
clone_size: -
j_call: TRBJ2-3
cdr3_length: 16
d_call: TRBD2
cdr3_nt: TGCAGCGTTGAAGGGCCCCTAGCGGGGGGGGCAGATACGCAGTATTTT
cdr3_aa: CSVEGPLAGGADTQYF

v_call: TRBV5-4
clone_size: -
j_call: TRBJ2-7
cdr3_length: 12
d_call: TRBD2
cdr3_nt: TGTGCCAGCAGCCCTCCGGGGGGCGAGCAGTACTTC
cdr3_aa: CASSPPGGEQYF

v_call: TRBV5-1
clone_size: once
j_call: TRBJ2-3
cdr3_length: 16
d_call: -
cdr3_nt: TGCGCCAGCAGCTTGGTCTCTAGCGCCTACACAGATACGCAGTATTTT
cdr3_aa: CASSLVSSAYTDTQYF

v_call: TRBV7-2
clone_size: -
j_call: TRBJ2-2
cdr3_length: 13
d_call: -
cdr3_nt: TGTGCCAGCAGCTTTCGGGTGCCCGGGGAGCTGTTTTTT
cdr3_aa: CASSFRVPGELFF

v_call: TRBV21-1
clone_size: -
j_call: TRBJ2-4
cdr3_length: 18
d_call: -
cdr3_nt: TGTGCCAGCAGCAATGGGAGTGGCGGAGTCGTTGACAAAAACATTCAGTACTTC
cdr3_aa: CASSNGSGGVVDKNIQYF

v_call: TRBV6-6
clone_size: -
j_call: TRBJ1-2
cdr3_length: 13
d_call: TRBD1
cdr3_nt: TGTGCCAGCAGTCGACAGGGGGCATTTGGCTACACCTTC
cdr3_aa: CASSRQGAFGYTF

v_call: TRBV4-1
clone_size: once
j_call: TRBJ2-5
cdr3_length: 14
d_call: -
cdr3_nt: TGCGCCAGCAGCCCTGGGAAGGGAGGAGAGACCCAGTACTTC
cdr3_aa: CASSPGKGGETQYF

v_call: TRBV11-2
clone_size: -
j_call: TRBJ2-3
cdr3_length: 15
d_call: TRBD2
cdr3_nt: TGTGCCAGCACTTCGGGGGGTTGGATCACAGATACGCAGTATTTT
cdr3_aa: CASTSGGWITDTQYF

v_call: TRBV10-1
clone_size: -
j_call: TRBJ1-2
cdr3_length: 14
d_call: TRBD1
cdr3_nt: TGCGCCAGCAGTGAGTACAAGGGGGCGAGGGGCTACACCTTC
cdr3_aa: CASSEYKGARGYTF

v_call: TRBV7-6
clone_size: -
j_call: TRBJ1-5
cdr3_length: 14
d_call: TRBD1
cdr3_nt: TGTGCCAGCAGCGCCCGACAGGGAGGCCAGCCCCAGCATTTT
cdr3_aa: CASSARQGGQPQHF

v_call: TRBV5-4
clone_size: -
j_call: TRBJ1-1
cdr3_length: 15
d_call: -
cdr3_nt: TGTGCCAGCAGCTGGAAATTGGGGGCCGTCACTGAAGCTCTCTTT
cdr3_aa: CASSWKLGAVTEALF

v_call: TRBV15
clone_size: -
j_call: TRBJ1-1
cdr3_length: 17
d_call: -
cdr3_nt: TGTGCCACCAGCAGAGAACGACAGAACTACATGAACACTGAAGCTTTCTTT
cdr3_aa: CATSRERQNYMNTEAFF

v_call: TRBV7-2
clone_size: -
j_call: TRBJ2-7
cdr3_length: 14
d_call: TRBD2
cdr3_nt: TGTGCCAGCAGCGGGAGCGGGGGGCCCGTCGAGCAGTACTTC
cdr3_aa: CASSGSGGPVEQYF

v_call: TRBV4-3
clone_size: -
j_call: TRBJ2-5
cdr3_length: 13
d_call: -
cdr3_nt: TGCGTCAGCAGCCTAGGACAGCAAGGGACCCAGTACTTC
cdr3_aa: CVSSLGQQGTQYF

v_call: TRBV4-3
clone_size: -
j_call: TRBJ1-1
cdr3_length: 14
d_call: -
cdr3_nt: TGCGCCAGCACCCAGGGCCCGATGAACACTGAAGCTTTCTTT
cdr3_aa: CASTQGPMNTEAFF

v_call: TRBV19
clone_size: -
j_call: TRBJ1-5
cdr3_length: 13
d_call: -
cdr3_nt: TGTGCCAGTAGTCGGCAGGGCGATAAGCCCCAGCATTTT
cdr3_aa: CASSRQGDKPQHF

v_call: TRBV5-8
clone_size: -
j_call: TRBJ1-1
cdr3_length: 14
d_call: TRBD1
cdr3_nt: TGTGCCAGCAGCGTTTACAGGGGGCGTACTGAAGCTTTCTTT
cdr3_aa: CASSVYRGRTEAFF

v_call: TRBV5-1
clone_size: -
j_call: TRBJ1-4
cdr3_length: 14
d_call: -
cdr3_nt: TGCGCCAGCAGCTTGGCGGGAATAGGGGAAAAACTGTTTTTT
cdr3_aa: CASSLAGIGEKLFF

v_call: TRBV11-3
clone_size: -
j_call: TRBJ1-2
cdr3_length: 13
d_call: TRBD1
cdr3_nt: TGTGCCAGCACCCCGACAGGGGACTATGGCTACACCTTC
cdr3_aa: CASTPTGDYGYTF

v_call: TRBV7-7
clone_size: -
j_call: TRBJ1-1
cdr3_length: 13
d_call: -
cdr3_nt: TGTGCTAGCAGCTTTACAGTGAACACTGAAGCTTTCTTT
cdr3_aa: CASSFTVNTEAFF

v_call: TRBV6-5
clone_size: -
j_call: TRBJ2-1
cdr3_length: 14
d_call: TRBD2
cdr3_nt: TGTGCCAGCAGGCTAGCGGGGGGCCAACATGAGCAGTTCTTC
cdr3_aa: CASRLAGGQHEQFF

v_call: TRBV6-5
clone_size: -
j_call: TRBJ1-1
cdr3_length: 14
d_call: -
cdr3_nt: TGTGCCAGCAGTGAAGGCAGGGTGAACACTGAAGCTTTCTTT
cdr3_aa: CASSEGRVNTEAFF

v_call: TRBV5-1
clone_size: once
j_call: TRBJ2-7
cdr3_length: 17
d_call: TRBD2
cdr3_nt: TGCGCCAGCAGCTTGGCCGGGGGGGTACAGTCTGACTACGAGCAGTACTTC
cdr3_aa: CASSLAGGVQSDYEQYF

v_call: TRBV7-6
clone_size: once
j_call: TRBJ2-5
cdr3_length: 14
d_call: TRBD2
cdr3_nt: TGTGCCAGCAGCTTAGTAGTTGGCGGGAGGGTTCAGTACTTC
cdr3_aa: CASSLVVGGRVQYF

v_call: TRBV4-2
clone_size: -
j_call: TRBJ2-7
cdr3_length: 15
d_call: TRBD1
cdr3_nt: TGTGCCAGCAGCCAACAGGGGGCAAAAGGGTACGAGCAGTACTTC
cdr3_aa: CASSQQGAKGYEQYF

v_call: TRBV30
clone_size: -
j_call: TRBJ1-2
cdr3_length: 15
d_call: TRBD1
cdr3_nt: TGTGCCTGGAGTCAGACAGGGTCGGTTTTTGATGGCTACACCTTC
cdr3_aa: CAWSQTGSVFDGYTF

v_call: TRBV7-3
clone_size: few
j_call: TRBJ1-5
cdr3_length: 15
d_call: -
cdr3_nt: TGTGCCAGCAGCTTAGGAGGGGTTTGGAATCAGCCCCAGCATTTT
cdr3_aa: CASSLGGVWNQPQHF

v_call: TRBV5-1
clone_size: -
j_call: TRBJ1-3
cdr3_length: 14
d_call: -
cdr3_nt: TGCGCCAGCAGCTTGGAGCCTACTGGAAACACCATATATTTT
cdr3_aa: CASSLEPTGNTIYF

v_call: TRBV5-5
clone_size: -
j_call: TRBJ2-1
cdr3_length: 13
d_call: TRBD2
cdr3_nt: TGTGCCAGCAGCTTGACTAGCGGTGGGGAGCAGTTCTTC
cdr3_aa: CASSLTSGGEQFF

v_call: TRBV21-1
clone_size: -
j_call: TRBJ2-1
cdr3_length: 19
d_call: -
cdr3_nt: TGTGCCAGCATCTCCGGGACTAGCGGGGGGGAAGGGTCCTACAATGAGCAGTTCTTC
cdr3_aa: CASISGTSGGEGSYNEQFF

v_call: TRBV9
clone_size: once
j_call: TRBJ2-3
cdr3_length: 15
d_call: TRBD2
cdr3_nt: TGTGCCAGCAGCCCATCGGGACTAAGCACAGATACGCAGTATTTT
cdr3_aa: CASSPSGLSTDTQYF

v_call: TRBV6-4
clone_size: -
j_call: TRBJ2-3
cdr3_length: 15
d_call: TRBD2
cdr3_nt: TGTGCCAGCAGTGACGGAGCGGGGGGGACAGATACGCAGTATTTT
cdr3_aa: CASSDGAGGTDTQYF

v_call: TRBV6-5
clone_size: -
j_call: TRBJ2-5
cdr3_length: 15
d_call: -
cdr3_nt: TGTGCCAGCACCTCGAATCGGGGGATCCGGGAGACCCAGTACTTC
cdr3_aa: CASTSNRGIRETQYF

v_call: TRBV4-2
clone_size: -
j_call: TRBJ1-2
cdr3_length: 17
d_call: TRBD1
cdr3_nt: TGTGCCAGCAGCCAAGACAATGCACAGGGGTTATCGGGAGGCTACACCTTC
cdr3_aa: CASSQDNAQGLSGGYTF

v_call: TRBV10-2
clone_size: -
j_call: TRBJ2-1
cdr3_length: 15
d_call: -
cdr3_nt: TGCGCCAGCAGTACCGACGGACTCTCCTACAATGAGCAGTTCTTC
cdr3_aa: CASSTDGLSYNEQFF

v_call: TRBV2
clone_size: -
j_call: TRBJ2-1
cdr3_length: 15
d_call: TRBD1
cdr3_nt: TGTGCCAGCATTCTAGGACAGGGACCATACAATGAGCAGTTCTTC
cdr3_aa: CASILGQGPYNEQFF

v_call: TRBV27
clone_size: once
j_call: TRBJ1-3
cdr3_length: 15
d_call: -
cdr3_nt: TGTGCCAGCAGTCTGGGAGTTCAATCTGGAAACACCATATATTTT
cdr3_aa: CASSLGVQSGNTIYF

v_call: TRBV5-1
clone_size: -
j_call: TRBJ1-2
cdr3_length: 13
d_call: TRBD1
cdr3_nt: TGCGCCAGCAGCCCTATGACAGGGCATGGCTACACCTTC
cdr3_aa: CASSPMTGHGYTF

v_call: TRBV19
clone_size: -
j_call: TRBJ2-1
cdr3_length: 16
d_call: TRBD2
cdr3_nt: TGTGCCAGTAGGATTAGCGGGAGGAGCTCCTACAATGAGCAGTTCTTC
cdr3_aa: CASRISGRSSYNEQFF

v_call: TRBV5-1
clone_size: -
j_call: TRBJ1-1
cdr3_length: 13
d_call: -
cdr3_nt: TGCGCCAGCAGTCCGACACGGAACACTGAAGCTTTCTTT
cdr3_aa: CASSPTRNTEAFF

v_call: TRBV5-4
clone_size: -
j_call: TRBJ1-2
cdr3_length: 13
d_call: -
cdr3_nt: TGTGCCAGCAGCCTAGCGGGGTCGCGGGGCTACACCTTC
cdr3_aa: CASSLAGSRGYTF

v_call: TRBV7-2
clone_size: -
j_call: TRBJ1-1
cdr3_length: 12
d_call: -
cdr3_nt: TGTGCCAGCAGCTCTAGTCGGGTTGAAGCTTTCTTT
cdr3_aa: CASSSSRVEAFF

v_call: TRBV4-3
clone_size: -
j_call: TRBJ1-1
cdr3_length: 15
d_call: -
cdr3_nt: TGCGCCAGCAGCCAAGGTAGGGAGGGGAGGACTGAAGCTTTCTTT
cdr3_aa: CASSQGREGRTEAFF